Listed below are T cell receptor beta chains from one sample, sequenced in a study of cytomegalovirus exposure and HLA in healthy donors. Generated by immunoSEQ multiplex PCR, the TCRdb table keeps only in-frame clones and is missing some. The sample consists of fewer than 200,000 clones, about 80% of them appearing once. Sequenced sample: PBMCs. Receptors were obtained from a boy under 18 in good health and CMV-seronegative. The conserved cysteine and the conserved F or W are not part of the CDR3 here.

j_call v_call cdr3_aa
TRBJ1-2 TRBV11-2 ASSQLTGRNYGYT
TRBJ2-1 TRBV28 ASSSSTPPNEQF
TRBJ1-2 TRBV15 ATSREIGDEGGYGYT
TRBJ1-2 TRBV19 ASSIFGQGTYGYT
TRBJ1-2 TRBV29-1 SVDKVSGVPYGYT
TRBJ2-7 TRBV6-5 ASRAAPREQY
TRBJ2-7 TRBV5-1 ASSTMTSGDYEQY
TRBJ2-7 TRBV27 ASTHLVSYEQY
TRBJ1-4 TRBV27 ASSSRDEKLF
TRBJ2-1 TRBV11-3 ASSLEGSSYNEQF
TRBJ1-2 TRBV7-2 ASSLSDRGGVT